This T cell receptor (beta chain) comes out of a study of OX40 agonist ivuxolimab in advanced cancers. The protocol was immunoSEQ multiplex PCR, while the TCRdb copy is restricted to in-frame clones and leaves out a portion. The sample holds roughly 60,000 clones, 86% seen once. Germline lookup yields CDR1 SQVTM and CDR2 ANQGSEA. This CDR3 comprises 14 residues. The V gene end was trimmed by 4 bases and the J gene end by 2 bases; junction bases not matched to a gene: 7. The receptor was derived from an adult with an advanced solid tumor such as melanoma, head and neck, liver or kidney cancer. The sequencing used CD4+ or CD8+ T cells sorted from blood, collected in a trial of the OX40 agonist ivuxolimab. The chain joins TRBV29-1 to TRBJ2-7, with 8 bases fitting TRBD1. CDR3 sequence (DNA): TGCAGCGTTGTACGACAGGGGTCCCCCTACGAGCAGTACTTC. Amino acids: CSVVRQGSPYEQYF.